Presented here are 10 T cell receptor beta chains from one specimen sequenced in a study of CD8 T cells in Susac syndrome. RNA, at 0.5 to 1 ug, was reverse transcribed with random hexamers. TCRdb recomputed calls from the immunoSEQ multiplex PCR reads with MiXCR, one row per CDR3 protein. The repertoire includes 200,000 to 250,000 distinct CDR3 sequences, 95% of them detected once, and about 0.088% sits in the top ten. The material sequenced was CD4+ T cells from PBMCs. These receptors were obtained from a human donor with multiple sclerosis.

This chain links TRBV12-3 or TRBV12-4 with TRBJ2-7, with D possibly matching TRBD2 (5 bases). The V gene lost 3 bases and the J gene lost 9 bases, with 9 bases spanning the gap. The CDR3 covers 11 residues. Here the CDR3 DNA reads TGTGCCAGCAGTTTGGAGGCCGTGCAGTACTTC. Translation gives CASSLEAVQYF.

This rearrangement joins TRBV7-9 to TRBJ1-2; D is ambiguous. Germline CDR1 and CDR2: SEHNR and FQNEAQ (reference sequence). Trimming left V 7 bases short and J 4 bases short, with 10 bases between. This CDR3 comprises 12 residues. The DNA of the CDR3 is TGTGCCAGCACCTCGGGCCTCTATGGCTACACCTTC. It codes for CASTSGLYGYTF.

The V gene is TRBV20-1, the J gene TRBJ2-3; maybe TRBD2 (5 bases). The CDR3 spans 15 residues. Trimming removed 4 bases from V and 2 bases from J, with 16 bases in between. From germline, CDR1 is DFQATT and CDR2 SNEGSKA (reference sequence). DNA of the CDR3: TGCAGTGCTACGCTTCAGCGGTCGAACACAGATACGCAGTATTTT. Translating it yields CSATLQRSNTDTQYF.

The CDR3 spells CASSLVLQEQYF. DNA for the CDR3: TGTGCCAGCAGCTTAGTTCTCCAAGAGCAGTACTTC. The chain recombines TRBV11-1 with TRBJ2-7, with D unclear. This CDR3 contains 12 residues. Trimming stripped 1 base from V and 7 bases from J, with 8 bases between. Per germline, CDR1 SGHAT and CDR2 FQDESV (reference sequence).

The chain joins TRBV9 to TRBJ1-2; D call uncertain. The CDR3 consists of 15 residues. V was pared by 0 bases and J by 3 bases, with 12 bases between. The germline gives CDR1 SGDLS, CDR2 YYNGEE. CDR3: CASSVGSSGHYGYTF. CDR3 nucleotide sequence: TGTGCCAGCAGCGTAGGGTCTTCGGGTCACTATGGCTACACCTTC.

DNA of the CDR3: TGCAGTGCTACCACTAGCGGGAGAAGAGATACGCAGTATTTT. Translating gives CSATTSGRRDTQYF. The chain combines TRBV20-1 with TRBJ2-3; 11 positions match TRBD2. The germline CDR1 and CDR2 sequences are DFQATT and SNEGSKA (reference sequence). The CDR3 consists of 14 residues. Trimming at V came to 4 bases and at J to 5 bases, leaving 5 bases not matched to a gene.

The chain uses TRBV23-1 and TRBJ2-7; D gene ambiguous. TRBV23-1 is classed as an ORF, of uncertain function. There are 10 residues in the CDR3. V dropped 10 bases and J dropped 5 bases, with 9 bases sitting between them. The CDR3 reads CAKVFDEQYF. The CDR3, as DNA: TGCGCCAAGGTTTTCGACGAGCAGTACTTC.

This clonotype was seen a single time. A read error may produce the germline difference seen at one junction end. The chain combines TRBV2 with TRBJ2-2, with TRBD2 matching over 12 bases. The CDR3 has 17 residues. Germline V lookup: CDR1 SNHLY, CDR2 FYNNEI. CDR3 residues: CASSRLAGGPRTGVLFF. The CDR3 DNA reads as TGTGCCAGCAGTCGGCTAGCGGGAGGGCCGCGCACCGGGGTGCTGTTTTTT.

The chain carries TRBV20-1 and TRBJ1-5, with D possibly being TRBD1 (5 bases). Germline CDR1 and CDR2: DFQATT and SNEGSKA (reference sequence). This CDR3 has 13 amino acids. With 5 bases removed from V and 12 bases from J, the gap between germline ends came to 20 bases. Written as DNA, the CDR3 is TGCAGTGCTGTTGCCCCGCAGGGCGTGATCCAGCATTTT. Protein sequence: CSAVAPQGVIQHF.

The chain carries TRBV28 and TRBJ1-1; D is unclear. This CDR3 has 14 residues. With 5 bases removed from V and 0 bases from J, the gap between germline ends came to 10 bases. The germline V gene encodes CDR1 MDHEN and CDR2 SYDVKM. The CDR3 sequence: CASSRPVMNTEAFF. The CDR3, as DNA: TGTGCCAGCAGTAGACCGGTCATGAACACTGAAGCTTTCTTT.